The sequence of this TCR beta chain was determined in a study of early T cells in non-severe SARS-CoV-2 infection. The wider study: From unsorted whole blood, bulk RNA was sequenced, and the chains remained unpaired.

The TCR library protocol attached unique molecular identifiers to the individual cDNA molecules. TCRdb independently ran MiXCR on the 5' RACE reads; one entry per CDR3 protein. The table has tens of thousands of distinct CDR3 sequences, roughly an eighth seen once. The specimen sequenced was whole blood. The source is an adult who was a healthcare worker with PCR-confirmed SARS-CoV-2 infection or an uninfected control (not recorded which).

In DNA, the CDR3 is TGCGCCAGCAGCTTACTCGGGACTAGCACAGATACGCAGTATTTT. Translated, it gives CASSLLGTSTDTQYF. This sequence joins TRBV5-1 and TRBJ2-3, with TRBD2 as a possible D gene (6 bases). V shed 2 bases and J shed 0 bases, with 10 bases lying between them. Germline CDR1 reads SGHRS; CDR2 reads YFSETQ. CDR3 size: 15 residues.